This TCR beta chain was obtained from a study of cytomegalovirus exposure and HLA in healthy donors. CDR3 length: 15 residues. Primers for the PCR totalled 60 Vbeta and 13 Jbeta. Using immunoSEQ multiplex PCR, the repertoire was profiled, and TCRdb retains in-frame clones only, with some absent. This table has more than 150,000 clones, about four fifths appearing once. Study findings and constraints: Cytomegalovirus status, reportedly, was diagnosed with high specificity and sensitivity by the classifier. The listing of some 170 TCR beta chains classed them as cytomegalovirus-associated. TRBV6-2, TRBV6-3 and other indistinguishable V segments were excluded. A later analysis reportedly identified an Asian-associated ancestry cluster as carrying fewer N-insertions than the roughly 700-donor mean.

As concerns this clone: Its cognate antigen is unknown.

The sample was PBMCs. The sequence was obtained from a woman between 25 and 40 years old in good health and CMV-seronegative. V and J are TRBV12-1 and TRBJ1-1; the D call in the table, TRBD1, was not verified against the DNA. TRBV12-1 is shown as a pseudogene. This chain's CDR3 is CASSFAGTLNTEAFF. In DNA form, the CDR3 reads TGTGCCAGCAGCTTTGCGGGGACATTGAACACTGAAGCTTTCTTT.